This TCR beta chain originates from a study of identical twins. From the 5' RACE reads, TCRdb called clonotypes with MiXCR, one entry per CDR3 protein. The repertoire has about 330,000 distinct CDR3 sequences, 9% to 15% of them found once; the top ten carry 7.2%. From germline, CDR1 is PRHDT and CDR2 FYEKMQ (reference sequence). The V and J ends lost 4 bases and 4 bases respectively, with 16 bases between them. This CDR3 has 16 amino acids. The same data also went into a second study, on yellow fever vaccine responses in identical twins.

This chain joins TRBV13 and TRBJ2-2; tentative D call: TRBD2 (6 bases). This TCR came from a woman aged 18-30 years in good health. The specimen sequenced was CD8+ T cells sorted from blood. The CDR3 DNA follows: TGTGCCAGCAGCTCCCTGGGGGACGGGGGCACCGGGGAGCTGTTTTTT. It yields the protein CASSSLGDGGTGELFF.